The source of this TCR beta chain is a study of T cell responses to AZD1222 COVID-19 vaccine. The assay was immunoSEQ multiplex PCR, and TCRdb's table has in-frame clones only and misses some. This table holds approximately 150,000 clones, roughly nine tenths found once. About this clone: Its antigen is currently unknown.

Notes on the study in general: Just a handful of people given AZD1222 tested seropositive at baseline. There were mostly white British donors and more females than males, and clonal diversity was possibly underestimated.

The receptor was derived from an adult in good health. Sequencing used peripheral blood, obtained on day 0 of AZD1222 vaccination.

This chain's CDR3 is CSVEEGAEAFF. CDR3 nucleotide sequence: TGCAGCGTTGAAGAAGGAGCTGAAGCTTTCTTT. This sequence joins TRBV29-1 and TRBJ1-1; D is uncertain. The CDR3 contains 11 residues. V was shortened by 0 bases and J by 6 bases, with 5 bases between the two germline ends. The germline V gene encodes CDR1 SQVTM and CDR2 ANQGSEA.